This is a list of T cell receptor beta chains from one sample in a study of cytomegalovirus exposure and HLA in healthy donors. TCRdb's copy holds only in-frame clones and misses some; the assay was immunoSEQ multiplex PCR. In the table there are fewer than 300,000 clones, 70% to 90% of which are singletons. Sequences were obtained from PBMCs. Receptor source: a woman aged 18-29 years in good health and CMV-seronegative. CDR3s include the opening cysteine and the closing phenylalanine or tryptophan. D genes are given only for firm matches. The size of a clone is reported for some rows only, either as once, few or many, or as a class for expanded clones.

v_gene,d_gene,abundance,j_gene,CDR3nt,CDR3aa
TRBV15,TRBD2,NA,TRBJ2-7,TGTGCCACCAGCAGAGATTTGGGGACTAGTACGGCCGACGAGCAGTACTTC,CATSRDLGTSTADEQYF
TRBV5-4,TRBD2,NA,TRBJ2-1,TGTGCCAGCAGCTTGGGTCCTACTGGCGGGAGTTTCAATGAGCAGTTCTTC,CASSLGPTGGSFNEQFF
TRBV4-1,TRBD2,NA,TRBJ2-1,TGCGCCAGCAGCCAGCCCGCTCTAGCGGGAGGTAGAAATGAGCAGTTCTTC,CASSQPALAGGRNEQFF
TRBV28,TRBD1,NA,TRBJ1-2,TGTGCCAGCAGTTTGTACTCGGACAGGGGGCTCTACACCTTC,CASSLYSDRGLYTF
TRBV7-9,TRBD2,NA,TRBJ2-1,TGTGCCAGCAGCCGACTAGCGGGAGGAGAGGGTGAGCAGTTCTTC,CASSRLAGGEGEQFF
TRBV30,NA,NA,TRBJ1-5,TGTGCCTGGAGTTTCGGGGGGCTAGGAGATCAGCCCCAGCATTTT,CAWSFGGLGDQPQHF
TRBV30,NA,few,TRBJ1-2,TGTGCCTGGAGTGCTGCCTTGGAGAGCTATGGCTACACCTTC,CAWSAALESYGYTF
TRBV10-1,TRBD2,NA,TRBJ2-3,TGCGCCAGCAGCCCGACTAGCGGGAAGACAGATACGCAGTATTTT,CASSPTSGKTDTQYF
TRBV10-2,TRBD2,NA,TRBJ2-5,TGCGCCAGTTCGGGACTACCGGAGACCCAGTACTTC,CASSGLPETQYF
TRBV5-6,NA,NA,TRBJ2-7,TGTGCCAGCAGCTTGGGGCAGGGTAACTACGAGCAGTACTTC,CASSLGQGNYEQYF
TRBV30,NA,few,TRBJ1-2,TGTGCCAGCCTAACAGGGCTGAGCTATGGCTACACCTTC,CASLTGLSYGYTF
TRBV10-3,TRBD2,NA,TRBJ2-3,TGTGCCATCACCAAGGCGGGGGCAGATACGCAGTATTTT,CAITKAGADTQYF
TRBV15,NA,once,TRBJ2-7,TGTGCCACCAGCAGAGATGTCTTGGCGGGCGACGAGCAGTACTTC,CATSRDVLAGDEQYF
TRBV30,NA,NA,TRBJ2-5,TGTGCCTGGAGTGTACGTCTGGGGGCGGGAGAGACCCAGTACTTC,CAWSVRLGAGETQYF
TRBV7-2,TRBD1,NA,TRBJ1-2,TGTGCCAGCAGCCTAAGGGACAGGAACTATGGCTACACCTTC,CASSLRDRNYGYTF
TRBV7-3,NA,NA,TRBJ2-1,TGTGCCAGCAGAGGTATTCCGGGGAATGAGCAGTTCTTC,CASRGIPGNEQFF
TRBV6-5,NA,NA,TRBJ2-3,TGTGCCAGCAAAGGAGAGGTCCTGAGCACAGATACGCAGTATTTT,CASKGEVLSTDTQYF
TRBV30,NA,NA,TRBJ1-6,TGTGCCTGGACCGGGGGAAATTCACCCCTCCACTTT,CAWTGGNSPLHF
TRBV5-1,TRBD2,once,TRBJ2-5,TGCGCCAGCAGCGCGGGACTAGCGGGCGGGGAGACCCAGTACTTC,CASSAGLAGGETQYF
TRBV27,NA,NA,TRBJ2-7,TGTGCCAGCAGTTTAAATGGGGCGGCTTCCTACGAGCAGTACTTC,CASSLNGAASYEQYF
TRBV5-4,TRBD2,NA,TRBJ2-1,TGTGCCAGCAGTTCTGGGACTAGCGGCAGAGGCCATGAGCAGTTCTTC,CASSSGTSGRGHEQFF
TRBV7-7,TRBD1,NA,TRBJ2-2,TGTGCTAGCAGCTCCGGGACAGGAGACGGGGAGCTGTTTTTT,CASSSGTGDGELFF
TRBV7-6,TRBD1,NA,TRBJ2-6,TGTGCCAGCAGCCCATGGGGGGGACAGGGAAGCTCTGGGGCCAACGTCCTGACTTTC,CASSPWGGQGSSGANVLTF
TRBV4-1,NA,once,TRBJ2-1,TGCGCCAGCAGCCAAGATGAAGGAGGGGTAGCGGATTCCTACAATGAGCAGTTCTTC,CASSQDEGGVADSYNEQFF
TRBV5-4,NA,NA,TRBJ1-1,TGTGCCAGCAGCCCTTTCGGAGGGACTGAAGCTTTCTTT,CASSPFGGTEAFF
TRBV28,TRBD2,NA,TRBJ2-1,TGTGCCAGCAGTTTCGAAGCGGGAAGGTTCAATGAGCAGTTCTTC,CASSFEAGRFNEQFF
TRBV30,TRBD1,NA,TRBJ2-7,TGTGCCTGGGCAGAGGGGGCGATAGCCTACGAGCAGTACTTC,CAWAEGAIAYEQYF
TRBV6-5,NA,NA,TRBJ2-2,TGTGCCAGCAGCTCAGCGAACACCGGGGAGCTGTTTTTT,CASSSANTGELFF
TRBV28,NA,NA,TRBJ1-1,TGTGCCAGCAGTTTCCCAGGGTTCACTGAAGCTTTCTTT,CASSFPGFTEAFF
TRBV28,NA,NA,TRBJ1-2,TGTGCCAGCAGGGAACAGGGCTCGCGGACCCTATTATATGGCTACACCTTC,CASREQGSRTLLYGYTF
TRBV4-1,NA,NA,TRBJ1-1,TGCGCCAGCAGCCAAGGCACAGACATGAACACTGAAGCTTTCTTT,CASSQGTDMNTEAFF
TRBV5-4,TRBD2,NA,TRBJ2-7,TGTGCCAGCAGCTCACCTACTAGCGGGAGGGCCTCCGAGCAGTACTTC,CASSSPTSGRASEQYF
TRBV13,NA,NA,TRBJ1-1,TGTGCCAGCAGCTTCGGGACAAACCTAAACCCGAACACTGAAGCTTTCTTT,CASSFGTNLNPNTEAFF
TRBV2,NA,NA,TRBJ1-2,TGTGCCAGCAGTGAAATTAGGGGGTCCTATGGCTACACCTTC,CASSEIRGSYGYTF
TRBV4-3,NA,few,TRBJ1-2,TGCGCCAGCAGCCAGCTATCCCGCGGGGGGGCGGATGGCTACACCTTC,CASSQLSRGGADGYTF
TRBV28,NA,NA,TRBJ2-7,TGTGCCAGCAGTTTATTGGACAGCACTGGGCAGTACTTC,CASSLLDSTGQYF
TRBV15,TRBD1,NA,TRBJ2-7,TGTGCCACCAGCGGACTAGGAGCCGGGACAGGGACCTACGAGCAGTACTTC,CATSGLGAGTGTYEQYF
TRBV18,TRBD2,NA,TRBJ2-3,TGTGCCAGCTCACTAAAGGCGGGGGGACCACAAGGCACAGATACGCAGTATTTT,CASSLKAGGPQGTDTQYF
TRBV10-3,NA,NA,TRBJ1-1,TGTGCCACCCGGCGGGATGAGTTTCTGGCTTTCTTT,CATRRDEFLAFF
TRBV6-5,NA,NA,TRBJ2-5,TGTGCCAGCAGTCAGGGTCGCCAGACCCAGTACTTC,CASSQGRQTQYF
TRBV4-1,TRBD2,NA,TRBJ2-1,TGCGCCAGCAGCCAAGGTTCAGCGGGAGTCCCATACAATGAGCAGTTCTTC,CASSQGSAGVPYNEQFF
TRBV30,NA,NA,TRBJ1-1,TGTGCCTGGAGCACGGGAGGGGTCGGCAGCGCTTTCTTT,CAWSTGGVGSAFF
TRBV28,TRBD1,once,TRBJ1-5,TGTGCCAGCACCCGACAGGGGAACAATCAGCCCCAGCATTTT,CASTRQGNNQPQHF
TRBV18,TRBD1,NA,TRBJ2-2,TGTGCCAGCCCCACCCCCGGGACAGGCGGGACCGGGGAGCTGTTTTTT,CASPTPGTGGTGELFF
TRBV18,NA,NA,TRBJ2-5,TGTGCCAGCTCAGAAACGTGGAGGGTTGAGACCCAGTACTTC,CASSETWRVETQYF
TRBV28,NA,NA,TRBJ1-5,TGTGCCACCCATTACGCGGATCAGCCCCAGCATTTT,CATHYADQPQHF
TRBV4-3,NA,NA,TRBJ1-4,TGCGCCAGCAGCCAAGCCCCCACCCGGTCCACTAATGAAAAACTGTTTTTT,CASSQAPTRSTNEKLFF
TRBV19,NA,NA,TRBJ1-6,TGTGCCACGGCGGGGGGGGGCACGAATAATTCACCCCTCCACTTT,CATAGGGTNNSPLHF
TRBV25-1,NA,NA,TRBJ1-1,TGTGCCAGCAGTGAATTGGTGGCAGGAACCTTGAACACTGAAGCTTTCTTT,CASSELVAGTLNTEAFF
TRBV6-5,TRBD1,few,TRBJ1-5,TGTGCCAGCAGTTACGCCGGGACAGGGGTGTTT,CASSYAGTGVF